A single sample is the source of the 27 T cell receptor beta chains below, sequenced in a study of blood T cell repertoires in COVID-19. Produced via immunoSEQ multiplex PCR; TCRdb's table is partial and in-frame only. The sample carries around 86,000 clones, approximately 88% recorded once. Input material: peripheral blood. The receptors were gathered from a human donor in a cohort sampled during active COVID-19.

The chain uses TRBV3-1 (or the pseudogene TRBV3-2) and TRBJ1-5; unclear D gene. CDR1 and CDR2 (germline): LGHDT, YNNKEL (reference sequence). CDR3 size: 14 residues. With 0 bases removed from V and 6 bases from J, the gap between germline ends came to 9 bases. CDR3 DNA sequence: TGTGCCAGCAGCCAAGACGTGGTGGCTCAGCCCCAGCATTTT. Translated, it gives CASSQDVVAQPQHF.

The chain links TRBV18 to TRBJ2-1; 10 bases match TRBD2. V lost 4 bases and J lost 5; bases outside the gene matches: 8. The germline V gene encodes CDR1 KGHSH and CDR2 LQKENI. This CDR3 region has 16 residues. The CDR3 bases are TGTGCCAGCTCACGCCTACTAGCGGGATTAGACAATGAGCAGTTCTTC. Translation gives CASSRLLAGLDNEQFF.

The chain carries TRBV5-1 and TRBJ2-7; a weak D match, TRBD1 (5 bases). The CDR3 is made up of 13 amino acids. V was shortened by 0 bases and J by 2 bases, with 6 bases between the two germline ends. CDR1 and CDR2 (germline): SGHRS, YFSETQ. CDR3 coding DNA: TGCGCCAGCAGCTTGGAAGGGGCCTACGAGCAGTACTTC. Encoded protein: CASSLEGAYEQYF.

CDR3 in amino acids: CASRRSGQGSGNTIYF. The CDR3 nucleotides are TGTGCCAGCAGACGAAGTGGACAGGGCTCTGGAAACACCATATATTTT. The chain is built from TRBV28 and TRBJ1-3; 8 positions agree with TRBD1. The CDR3 runs 16 residues. Looked up from germline, CDR1 is MDHEN and CDR2 is SYDVKM. V lost 6 bases to trimming and J lost 0 bases; unmatched junction nucleotides: 7.

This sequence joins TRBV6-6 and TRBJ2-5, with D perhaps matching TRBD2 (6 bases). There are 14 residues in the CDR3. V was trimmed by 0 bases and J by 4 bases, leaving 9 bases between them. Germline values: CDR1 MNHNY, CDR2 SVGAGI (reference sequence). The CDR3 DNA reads TGTGCCAGCAGTTACTCGACTAGGAGAGAGACCCAGTACTTC. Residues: CASSYSTRRETQYF.

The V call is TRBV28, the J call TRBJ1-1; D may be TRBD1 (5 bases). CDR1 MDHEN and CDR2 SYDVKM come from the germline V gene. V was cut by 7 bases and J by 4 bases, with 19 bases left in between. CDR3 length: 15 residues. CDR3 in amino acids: CASTYLKGGVTEAFF. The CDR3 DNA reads TGTGCCAGCACTTACCTAAAAGGAGGGGTCACTGAAGCTTTCTTT.

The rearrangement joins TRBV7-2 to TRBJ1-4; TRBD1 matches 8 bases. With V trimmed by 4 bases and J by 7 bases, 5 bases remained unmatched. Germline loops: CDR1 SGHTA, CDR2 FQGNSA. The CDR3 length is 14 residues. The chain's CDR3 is CASSSRGPGEKLFF. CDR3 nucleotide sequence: TGTGCCAGCAGCTCCAGGGGGCCAGGTGAAAAACTGTTTTTT.

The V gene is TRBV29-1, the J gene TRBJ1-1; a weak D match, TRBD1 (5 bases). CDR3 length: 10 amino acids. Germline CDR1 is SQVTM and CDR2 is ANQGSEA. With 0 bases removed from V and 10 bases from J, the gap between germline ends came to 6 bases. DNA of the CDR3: TGCAGCGTTGAAGAGGGGGGAGCTTTCTTT. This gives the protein CSVEEGGAFF.

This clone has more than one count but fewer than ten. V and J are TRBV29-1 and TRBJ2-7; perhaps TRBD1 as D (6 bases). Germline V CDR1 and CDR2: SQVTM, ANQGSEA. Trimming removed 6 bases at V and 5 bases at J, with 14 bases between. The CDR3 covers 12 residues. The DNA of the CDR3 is TGCAGCGTCCGATCACAGGGCCACGAGCAGTACTTC. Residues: CSVRSQGHEQYF.

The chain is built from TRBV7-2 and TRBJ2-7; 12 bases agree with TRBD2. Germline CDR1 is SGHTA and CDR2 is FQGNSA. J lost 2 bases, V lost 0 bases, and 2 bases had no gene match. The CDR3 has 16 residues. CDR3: CASSLAGLAGPYEQYF. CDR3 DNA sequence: TGTGCCAGCAGCTTAGCCGGACTAGCGGGGCCCTACGAGCAGTACTTC.

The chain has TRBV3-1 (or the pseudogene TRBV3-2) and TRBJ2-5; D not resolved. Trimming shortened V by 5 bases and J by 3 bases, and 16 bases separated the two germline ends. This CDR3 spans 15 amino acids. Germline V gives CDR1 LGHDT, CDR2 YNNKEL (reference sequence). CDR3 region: CASSGALPEKETQYF. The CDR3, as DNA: TGTGCCAGCAGCGGAGCCCTACCTGAAAAAGAGACCCAGTACTTC.

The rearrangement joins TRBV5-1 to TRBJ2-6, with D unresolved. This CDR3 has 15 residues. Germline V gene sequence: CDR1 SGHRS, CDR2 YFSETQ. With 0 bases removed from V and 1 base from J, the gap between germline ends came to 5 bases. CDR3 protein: CASSLVDSGANVLTF. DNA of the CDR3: TGCGCCAGCAGCTTGGTAGATTCTGGGGCCAACGTCCTGACTTTC.

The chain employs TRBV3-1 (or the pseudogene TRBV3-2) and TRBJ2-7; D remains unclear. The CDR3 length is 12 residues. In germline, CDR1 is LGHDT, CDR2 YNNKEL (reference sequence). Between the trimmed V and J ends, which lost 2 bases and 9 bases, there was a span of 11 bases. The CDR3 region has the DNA TGTGCCAGCAGCCAATTCGCGGTCGTGCAGTACTTC. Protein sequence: CASSQFAVVQYF.

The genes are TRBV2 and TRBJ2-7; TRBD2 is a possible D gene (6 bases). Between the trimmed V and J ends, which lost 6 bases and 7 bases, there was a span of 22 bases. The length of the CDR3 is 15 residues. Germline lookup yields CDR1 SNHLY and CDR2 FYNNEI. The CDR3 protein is CASRDPRYKAGEQYF. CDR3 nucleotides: TGTGCCAGCAGGGACCCCCGCTATAAGGCGGGGGAGCAGTACTTC.

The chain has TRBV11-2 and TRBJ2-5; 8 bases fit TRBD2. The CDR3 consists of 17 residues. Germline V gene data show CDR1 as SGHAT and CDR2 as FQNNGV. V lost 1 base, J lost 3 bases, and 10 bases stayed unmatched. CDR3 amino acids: CASSLGGSGVGEETQYF. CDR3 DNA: TGTGCCAGCAGCTTAGGGGGTAGCGGGGTAGGAGAAGAGACCCAGTACTTC.

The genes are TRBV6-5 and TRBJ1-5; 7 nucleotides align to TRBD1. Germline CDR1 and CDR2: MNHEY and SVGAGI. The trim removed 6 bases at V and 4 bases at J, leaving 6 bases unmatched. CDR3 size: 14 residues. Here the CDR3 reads CASRTTGYNQPQHF. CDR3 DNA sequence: TGTGCCAGCAGGACGACAGGGTATAATCAGCCCCAGCATTTT.

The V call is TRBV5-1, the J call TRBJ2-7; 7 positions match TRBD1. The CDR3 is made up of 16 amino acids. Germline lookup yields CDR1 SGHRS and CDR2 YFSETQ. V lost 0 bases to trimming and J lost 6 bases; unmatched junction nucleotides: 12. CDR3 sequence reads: CASSLEAGGNLGEQYF. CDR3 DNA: TGCGCCAGCAGCTTGGAAGCAGGGGGTAATTTAGGCGAGCAGTACTTC.

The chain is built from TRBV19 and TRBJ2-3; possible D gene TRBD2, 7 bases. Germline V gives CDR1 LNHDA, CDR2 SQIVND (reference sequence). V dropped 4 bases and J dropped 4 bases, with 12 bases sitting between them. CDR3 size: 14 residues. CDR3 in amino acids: CASSRGGLADTQYF. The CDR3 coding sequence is TGTGCCAGTAGTAGGGGGGGCCTAGCAGATACGCAGTATTTT.

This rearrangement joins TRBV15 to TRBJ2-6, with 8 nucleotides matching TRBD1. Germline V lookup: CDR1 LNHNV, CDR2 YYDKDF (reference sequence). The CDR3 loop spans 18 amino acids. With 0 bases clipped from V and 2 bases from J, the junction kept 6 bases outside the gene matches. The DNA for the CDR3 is TGTGCCACCAGCAGAGAGAGACAGGGGAACCCTGGGGCCAACGTCCTGACTTTC. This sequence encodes CATSRERQGNPGANVLTF.

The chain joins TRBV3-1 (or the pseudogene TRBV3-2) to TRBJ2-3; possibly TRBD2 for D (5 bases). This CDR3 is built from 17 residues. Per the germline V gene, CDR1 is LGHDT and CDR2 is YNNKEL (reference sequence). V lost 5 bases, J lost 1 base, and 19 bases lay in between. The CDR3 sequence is CASSFALTERGTDTQYF. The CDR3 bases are TGTGCCAGCAGCTTTGCCCTAACGGAGAGGGGCACAGATACGCAGTATTTT.

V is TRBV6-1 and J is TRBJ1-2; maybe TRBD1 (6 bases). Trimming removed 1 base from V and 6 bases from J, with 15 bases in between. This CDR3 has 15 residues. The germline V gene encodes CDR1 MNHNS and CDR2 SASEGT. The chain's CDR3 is CASSEEGQGPHGYTF. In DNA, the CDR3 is TGTGCCAGCAGTGAAGAGGGTCAGGGGCCCCATGGCTACACCTTC.

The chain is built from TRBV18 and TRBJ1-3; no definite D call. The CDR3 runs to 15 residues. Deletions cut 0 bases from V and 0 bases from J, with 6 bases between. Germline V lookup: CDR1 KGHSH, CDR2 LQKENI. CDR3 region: CASSPPSYSGNTIYF. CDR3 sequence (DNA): TGTGCCAGCTCACCACCGAGCTACTCTGGAAACACCATATATTTT.

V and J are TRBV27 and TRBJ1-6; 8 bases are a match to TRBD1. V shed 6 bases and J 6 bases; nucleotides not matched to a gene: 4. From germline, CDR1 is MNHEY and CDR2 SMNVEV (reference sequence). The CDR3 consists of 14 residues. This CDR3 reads CASSWTGTNSPLHF. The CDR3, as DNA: TGTGCCAGCAGCTGGACAGGGACTAATTCACCCCTCCACTTT.

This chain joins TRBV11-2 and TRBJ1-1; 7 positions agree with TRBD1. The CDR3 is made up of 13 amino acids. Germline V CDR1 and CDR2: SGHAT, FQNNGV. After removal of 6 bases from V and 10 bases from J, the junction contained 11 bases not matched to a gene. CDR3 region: CASSSNRGGAAFF. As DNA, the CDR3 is TGTGCCAGCAGTTCTAACAGGGGAGGTGCAGCTTTCTTT.

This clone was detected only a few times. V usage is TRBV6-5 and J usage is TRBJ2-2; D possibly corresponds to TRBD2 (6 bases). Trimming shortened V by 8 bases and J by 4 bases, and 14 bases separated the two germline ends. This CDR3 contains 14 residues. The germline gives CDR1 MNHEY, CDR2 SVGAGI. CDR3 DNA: TGTGCCAGCGGTCTTGGACTACCCACCGGGGAGCTGTTTTTT. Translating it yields CASGLGLPTGELFF.

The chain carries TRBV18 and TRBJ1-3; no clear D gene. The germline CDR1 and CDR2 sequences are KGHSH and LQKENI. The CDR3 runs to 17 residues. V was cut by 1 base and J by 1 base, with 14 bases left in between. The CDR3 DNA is TGTGCCAGCTCACCACAGAAAGGCGGAAGTTCTGGAAACACCATATATTTT. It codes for CASSPQKGGSSGNTIYF. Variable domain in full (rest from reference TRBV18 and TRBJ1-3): NAGVMQNPRHLVRRRGQEARLRCSPMKGHSHVYWYRQLPEEGLKFMVYLQKENIIDESGMPKERFSAEFPKEGPSILRIQQVVRGDSAAYFCASSPQKGGSSGNTIYFGEGSWLTVV.

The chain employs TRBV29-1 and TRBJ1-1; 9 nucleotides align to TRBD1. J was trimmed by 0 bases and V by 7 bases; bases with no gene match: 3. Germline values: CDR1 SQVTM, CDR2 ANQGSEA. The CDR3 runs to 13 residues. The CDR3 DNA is TGCAGCGGACGACAGGGGGTGAACACTGAAGCTTTCTTT. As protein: CSGRQGVNTEAFF.